This TCR beta chain emerged from a study of cytomegalovirus exposure and HLA in healthy donors. The study, taken as a whole, reports: Later analysis placed DRB1 highest and HLA-C lowest in TCR association rates, which differed by HLA locus.

This CDR3 region has 16 residues. The ends lost 0 bases at V and 5 bases at J; junction bases unmatched: 4. Germline CDR1 SGHRS, CDR2 YFSETQ. 13 Jbeta primers and 60 Vbeta primers were used for the PCR. Produced via immunoSEQ multiplex PCR; TCRdb's table is partial and in-frame only. The table includes under 200,000 clones, 60% to 85% detected once. Everyone who donated was a healthy bone marrow donor. For this clone: Its antigen is not known.

The sequence was collected from a man aged 25 to 45 in good health and CMV-seropositive. This chain uses TRBV5-1 with TRBJ2-5; TRBD2 matches at 13 bases. The sample comprised PBMCs. CDR3 amino acids: CASSLGTSGGRETQYF. The CDR3 bases are TGCGCCAGCAGCTTGGGGACTAGCGGGGGTCGCGAGACCCAGTACTTC. Combining the CDR3 with reference TRBV5-1 and TRBJ2-5 gives the whole variable domain KAGVTQTPRYLIKTRGQQVTLSCSPISGHRSVSWYQQTPGQGLQFLFEYFSETQRNKGNFPGRFSGRQFSNSRSEMNVSTLELGDSALYLCASSLGTSGGRETQYFGPGTRLLVL.